This T cell receptor (beta chain) was found in a study of T cell repertoires in aging, cancer and after chemotherapy. Findings and caveats of the study: In cancer patients, declining TCR diversity with age involved lost richness and lost evenness.

CDR3 size: 13 residues. Germline CDR1 and CDR2: SEHNR and FQNEAQ (reference sequence). Trimming took off 5 bases at V and 9 bases at J, with 15 bases between the two ends. Comments on this clonotype: Its antigen is still unknown.

A mixed TRB-A/B primer pool amplified rearranged TRB by multiplex touch-down PCR. TCRdb re-derived calls from the multiplex PCR reads in MiXCR, one entry per CDR3 protein. Found here are hundreds of distinct CDR3 sequences, nearly 85% of them singletons; the top ten hold 20% to 30%. TCR beta rearrangements were amplified from peripheral blood genomic DNA. The chain couples TRBV7-9 to TRBJ2-3; D is unclear. The specimen sequenced was blood. This clonotype was sampled from a human donor with a solid tumor. The CDR3 sequence: CASSLDPSRTQYF. The CDR3 nucleotides are TGTGCCAGCAGCCTAGATCCCTCCCGAACGCAGTATTTT. The full variable domain, completed using reference TRBV7-9 and TRBJ2-3, is DTGVSQNPRHKITKRGQNVTFRCDPISEHNRLYWYRQTLGQGPEFLTYFQNEAQLEKSRLLSDRFSAERPKGSFSTLEIQRTEQGDSAMYLCASSLDPSRTQYFGPGTRLTVL.